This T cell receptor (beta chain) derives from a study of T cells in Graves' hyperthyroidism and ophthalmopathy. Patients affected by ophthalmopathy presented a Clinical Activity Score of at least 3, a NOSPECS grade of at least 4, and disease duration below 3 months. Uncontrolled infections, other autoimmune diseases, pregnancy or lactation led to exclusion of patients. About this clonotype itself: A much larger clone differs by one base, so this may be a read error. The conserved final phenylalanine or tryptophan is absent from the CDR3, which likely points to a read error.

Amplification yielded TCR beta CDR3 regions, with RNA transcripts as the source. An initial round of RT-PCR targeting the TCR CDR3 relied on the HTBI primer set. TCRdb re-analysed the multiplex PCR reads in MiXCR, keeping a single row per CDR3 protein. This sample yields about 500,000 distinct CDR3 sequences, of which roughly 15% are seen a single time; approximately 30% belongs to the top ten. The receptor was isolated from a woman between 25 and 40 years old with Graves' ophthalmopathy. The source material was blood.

DNA for the CDR3: TGTGCCAGCAGTCCGTCCGACAGGAAAATCTACGAGCAGTACCTC. Its protein is CASSPSDRKIYEQYL. This sequence joins TRBV12-3 or TRBV12-4 and TRBJ2-7; D is possibly TRBD1 (6 bases). Trimming shortened V by 5 bases and J by 3 bases, and 17 bases separated the two germline ends. This CDR3 comprises 15 residues.